These 17 T cell receptor beta chains share one sample of origin, sequenced in a study of blood T cell repertoires in COVID-19. Repertoires were generated with immunoSEQ multiplex PCR, while TCRdb's copy carries only in-frame clones and drops some. The sample holds about 280,000 clones, roughly 85% seen once. Sample: PBMCs or T cells enriched from blood (not recorded which). The receptors were gathered from a man aged 35 to 55 who had been exposed to COVID-19.

This chain links TRBV30 with TRBJ2-3; 9 bases map to TRBD2. The germline gives CDR1 GTSNPN, CDR2 SVGIG (reference sequence). This CDR3 contains 15 residues. Unmatched junction bases numbered 12, after V lost 7 bases and J lost 4 bases. CDR3 nucleotides: TGTGCCTTCCAAAAAGCGGGAGGATGGGCAGATACGCAGTATTTT. It encodes CAFQKAGGWADTQYF.

V and J are TRBV10-3 and TRBJ1-1; 8 nucleotides line up with TRBD1. Germline CDR1 and CDR2: ENHRY and SYGVKD. The length of the CDR3 is 12 residues. J was trimmed by 11 bases and V by 10 bases; bases with no gene match: 12. As DNA, the CDR3 is TGTGCCACGGCCGGGACAGGCGGTATTGCTTTCTTT. Amino acids: CATAGTGGIAFF.

This chain connects TRBV7-2 to TRBJ2-2, with D perhaps matching TRBD2 (6 bases). The germline gives CDR1 SGHTA, CDR2 FQGNSA. V lost 3 bases and J lost 0, with 11 bases in between. CDR3 length: 16 amino acids. The CDR3 sequence is CASSFNSGANTGELFF. The CDR3 DNA reads as TGTGCCAGCAGCTTCAATAGCGGCGCGAACACCGGGGAGCTGTTTTTT.

This sequence joins TRBV2 and TRBJ2-7, with 7 bases identical to TRBD2. The V and J ends lost 2 bases and 3 bases, in that order; junction bases with no gene match: 7. The germline V gene has CDR1 SNHLY and CDR2 FYNNEI. This CDR3 spans 15 amino acids. Here the CDR3 reads CASSETTGGVYEQYF. The CDR3 DNA sequence: TGTGCCAGCAGTGAAACGACTGGGGGGGTCTACGAGCAGTACTTC.

The chain employs TRBV21-1 and TRBJ1-6; the table's D call of TRBD1 was not tested on the DNA. TRBV21-1 counts as a pseudogene. This CDR3 spans 14 amino acids. CDR3 sequence reads: CANKRTGENSPLHF. The CDR3 coding sequence is TGTGCCAACAAGAGGACAGGGGAGAATTCACCCCTCCACTTT.

The chain joins TRBV21-1 to TRBJ1-1; the table names TRBD1, a call not compared with the DNA. TRBV21-1 is reported as a pseudogene. The CDR3 extends over 15 amino acids. The CDR3 DNA reads TGTGCCAGCAGCAAAGCGAGTAGGGGGTTGACTGAAGCTTTCTTT. Encoded protein: CASSKASRGLTEAFF.

The V and J genes are TRBV5-6 and TRBJ2-3, with 7 bases aligning to TRBD2. V lost 4 bases and J lost 4; bases outside the gene matches: 9. The CDR3 loop spans 15 amino acids. CDR1 and CDR2 (germline): SGHDT, YYEEEE. The CDR3 coding sequence is TGTGCCAGCAGCGTCGAACAGCGGGACGCAGATACGCAGTATTTT. This encodes CASSVEQRDADTQYF.

The chain uses TRBV19 and TRBJ2-5, with D possibly matching TRBD1 (5 bases). The CDR3 totals 14 residues. Trimming removed 3 bases at V and 1 base at J, with 9 bases between. Germline V CDR1 and CDR2: LNHDA, SQIVND (reference sequence). CDR3 amino acids: CASSIDSVQETQYF. DNA of the CDR3: TGTGCCAGTAGTATTGACAGTGTCCAAGAGACCCAGTACTTC.

The rearrangement links TRBV6-5 to TRBJ2-7; TRBD2 matches 10 bases. Germline lookup yields CDR1 MNHEY and CDR2 SVGAGI. CDR3 size: 14 residues. V trimming: 6 bases; J trimming: 3 bases; junction bases outside the gene matches: 5. CDR3 coding DNA: TGTGCCAGCAGAAATCCTAGCGGGAGCTACGAGCAGTACTTC. Translated, it gives CASRNPSGSYEQYF.

The J gene is TRBJ1-3, the V gene TRBV4-1; D is unresolved. From germline, CDR1 is MGHRA and CDR2 YSYEKL. CDR3 length: 15 amino acids. Trimming took 4 bases from V and 4 from J, leaving 14 bases between them. The CDR3 here is CASSREASQGNTIYF. As DNA, the CDR3 is TGCGCCAGCAGCCGAGAGGCCTCGCAAGGAAACACCATATATTTT.

This chain links TRBV29-1 with TRBJ1-5, with D tentatively TRBD1 (6 bases). Germline-derived CDR1 and CDR2 are SQVTM and ANQGSEA. The CDR3 contains 14 residues. V lost 6 bases and J lost 5, with 17 bases in between. The chain's CDR3 is CSVGPEGGHQPQHF. The CDR3 nucleotides are TGCAGCGTCGGGCCAGAAGGGGGACATCAGCCCCAGCATTTT.

J is TRBJ1-2 and V is TRBV19; TRBD1 matches at 7 bases. Germline CDR1 is LNHDA and CDR2 is SQIVND (reference sequence). J gave up 5 bases and V 3 bases, and 15 bases lay outside the gene matches. This CDR3 spans 17 amino acids. The CDR3 coding sequence is TGTGCCAGTAGTATCCCCGGACAGGCGCTATTACTTTATGGCTACACCTTC. It yields the protein CASSIPGQALLLYGYTF.

This clone has more than one count but fewer than ten. This chain uses TRBV5-1 with TRBJ2-3, with D perhaps TRBD1 (5 bases). The V gene lost 4 bases and the J gene lost 2 bases, with 14 bases spanning the gap. The CDR3 is 15 residues long. The germline V gene has CDR1 SGHRS and CDR2 YFSETQ. The CDR3 coding sequence is TGCGCCAGCAGCCCGTTAGGGGTCTCCACAGATACGCAGTATTTT. Translating gives CASSPLGVSTDTQYF. Full variable domain (rest looked up from reference TRBV5-1 and TRBJ2-3): KAGVTQTPRYLIKTRGQQVTLSCSPISGHRSVSWYQQTPGQGLQFLFEYFSETQRNKGNFPGRFSGRQFSNSRSEMNVSTLELGDSALYLCASSPLGVSTDTQYFGPGTRLTVL.

The chain joins TRBV6-5 to TRBJ2-1; 12 nucleotides line up with TRBD2. The germline CDR1 and CDR2 sequences are MNHEY and SVGAGI. V was clipped by 7 bases and J by 4 bases; unmatched bases: 5. The CDR3 consists of 15 residues. The CDR3 DNA is TGTGCCAGCACCAAGACTAGCGGGAGATACAATGAGCAGTTCTTC. It yields the protein CASTKTSGRYNEQFF.

This chain uses TRBV18 with TRBJ2-4; perhaps TRBD1 as D (5 bases). CDR3 length: 13 amino acids. V lost 3 bases and J lost 4, with 7 bases in between. Germline CDR1 KGHSH, CDR2 LQKENI. The CDR3 DNA is TGTGCCAGCTCACCCGCAGGGAAAAACATTCAGTACTTC. This sequence encodes CASSPAGKNIQYF.

This sequence joins TRBV3-1 (or the pseudogene TRBV3-2) and TRBJ1-1, with a weak D call TRBD1 (5 bases). The germline V and J ends were trimmed by 5 bases and 0 bases, with 13 bases remaining between them. Germline CDR1 is LGHDT and CDR2 is YNNKEL (reference sequence). This CDR3 has 15 residues. The chain's CDR3 is CASSREGTMNTEAFF. DNA for the CDR3: TGTGCCAGCAGCAGAGAGGGGACTATGAACACTGAAGCTTTCTTT.

The CDR3 here is CASSPTDTSTDTQYF. CDR3 bases: TGTGCCAGTAGCCCAACAGATACTAGCACAGATACGCAGTATTTT. The chain uses TRBV19 and TRBJ2-3; D is unresolved. From germline, CDR1 is LNHDA and CDR2 SQIVND (reference sequence). The CDR3 sequence is 15 residues long. Trimming shortened V by 6 bases and J by 0 bases, and 13 bases separated the two germline ends.